One sample yielded the 16 T cell receptor beta chains listed below, sequenced in a study of blood T cell repertoires in COVID-19. Profiling relied on immunoSEQ multiplex PCR, and the TCRdb table lists in-frame clones only, not all of them. The sample shows 220,000 or so clones, roughly nine tenths of them seen only once. Sequencing input: PBMCs or T cells enriched from blood (not recorded which). These receptors originate from a woman aged 18-30 years in a cohort exposed to, infected with or recovered from COVID-19 (not recorded which).

The CDR3, as DNA: TGCGCCAGCAGCCCTGGGGGGGATCCCTACAATGAGCAGTTCTTC. Translating gives CASSPGGDPYNEQFF. The V gene is TRBV4-1, the J gene TRBJ2-1; the match to TRBD2 covers 7 bases. The ends lost 4 bases at V and 2 bases at J; junction bases unmatched: 5. CDR1 is MGHRA and CDR2 is YSYEKL in the germline V gene. The CDR3 loop spans 15 amino acids.

This rearrangement joins TRBV11-2 to TRBJ1-2; the D is unclear. Trimming pared 4 bases from V and 5 bases from J, leaving 11 bases between. This CDR3 is 13 amino acids long. Germline CDR1 reads SGHAT; CDR2 reads FQNNGV. The CDR3 here is CASSSTSRYGYTF. The DNA of the CDR3 is TGTGCCAGCAGCTCCACGTCCAGATATGGCTACACCTTC. The full variable domain, completed using reference TRBV11-2 and TRBJ1-2, is EAGVAQSPRYKIIEKRQSVAFWCNPISGHATLYWYQQILGQGPKLLIQFQNNGVVDDSQLPKDRFSAERLKGVDSTLKIQPAKLEDSAVYLCASSSTSRYGYTFGSGTRLTVV.

The rearrangement uses TRBV11-3 and TRBJ2-2; TRBD2 agrees at 8 bases. V dropped 5 bases and J dropped 5; count of bases not matched to a gene: 13. The germline CDR1 and CDR2 sequences are SGHNT and YENEEA. The CDR3 is 17 residues long. CDR3: CASSQGWAGGSTGELFF. The CDR3 region has the DNA TGTGCCAGCAGCCAAGGGTGGGCGGGAGGCTCTACCGGGGAGCTGTTTTTT.

The genes are TRBV5-1 and TRBJ2-3; a possible D gene is TRBD2 (5 bases). The CDR3 contains 14 residues. Germline CDR1 reads SGHRS; CDR2 reads YFSETQ. V was shortened by 0 bases and J by 4 bases, with 9 bases between the two germline ends. In DNA form, the CDR3 reads TGCGCCAGCAGCTTGGCCCAGAGGGCAGATACGCAGTATTTT. Residues: CASSLAQRADTQYF.

The rearrangement uses TRBV5-4 and TRBJ2-3; TRBD2 aligns across 10 bases. The ends lost 5 bases at V and 0 bases at J; junction bases unmatched: 6. CDR1 and CDR2 (germline): SGHNT, YYREEE (reference sequence). The CDR3 covers 16 residues. Here the CDR3 DNA reads TGTGCCAGCAGTAGCGGGAGGTCTCGTAGCACAGATACGCAGTATTTT. As protein: CASSSGRSRSTDTQYF.

This sequence joins TRBV19 and TRBJ2-2; D gene unclear. Deletions cut 7 bases from V and 6 bases from J, with 15 bases between. The CDR3 length is 14 residues. The V gene's germline CDR1 is LNHDA and CDR2 SQIVND (reference sequence). CDR3 region: CASKVPATSGELFF. For the CDR3, the DNA is TGTGCCAGTAAAGTCCCTGCAACTTCCGGGGAGCTGTTTTTT.

This rearrangement joins TRBV21-1 to TRBJ1-4; TRBD1 reflects the table's D call only, with no check against the DNA. TRBV21-1 is labeled a pseudogene. CDR3 length equals 15 residues. The CDR3 sequence: CASSKGGQGQEKLFF. The CDR3 bases are TGTGCCAGCAGCAAAGGAGGACAGGGGCAGGAAAAACTGTTTTTT.

V gene TRBV2 combines with J gene TRBJ2-3; 7 nucleotides align to TRBD2. The length of the CDR3 is 13 residues. Germline-derived CDR1 and CDR2 are SNHLY and FYNNEI. J lost 4 bases, V lost 9 bases, and 7 bases had no gene match. CDR3 nucleotides: TGTGCCAGTGCGGGGGTGAGCGCAGATACGCAGTATTTT. It yields the protein CASAGVSADTQYF.

DNA for the CDR3: TGTGCCACCCGGCCCGGGACAGTTAATGAAAAACTGTTTTTT. This sequence encodes CATRPGTVNEKLFF. The genes are TRBV15 and TRBJ1-4; TRBD1 agrees at 7 bases. The CDR3 runs 14 residues. Trimming at V came to 8 bases and at J to 4 bases, leaving 7 bases not matched to a gene. Looked up from germline, CDR1 is LNHNV and CDR2 is YYDKDF (reference sequence).

This chain joins TRBV29-1 and TRBJ1-2; 7 bases line up with TRBD1. Germline V gives CDR1 SQVTM, CDR2 ANQGSEA. After removal of 2 bases from V and 1 base from J, the junction contained 1 base not matched to a gene. This CDR3 region has 13 residues. Here the CDR3 reads CSVEPGGNYGYTF. The CDR3 region has the DNA TGCAGCGTTGAACCAGGGGGTAACTATGGCTACACCTTC.

The chain links TRBV30 to TRBJ1-4; D is uncertain. V was shortened by 1 base and J by 0 bases, with 6 bases between the two germline ends. Germline loops: CDR1 GTSNPN, CDR2 SVGIG (reference sequence). The CDR3 extends over 14 amino acids. The CDR3 sequence: CAWSAQATNEKLFF. The DNA of the CDR3 is TGTGCCTGGAGTGCACAAGCAACTAATGAAAAACTGTTTTTT. The variable domain in full, with the rest retrieved from reference TRBV30 and TRBJ1-4, is SQTIHQWPATLVQPVGSPLSLECTVEGTSNPNLYWYRQAAGRGLQLLFYSVGIGQISSEVPQNLSASRPQDRQFILSSKKLLLSDSGFYLCAWSAQATNEKLFFGSGTQLSVL.

The chain is built from TRBV2 and TRBJ2-3, with D unresolved. CDR1 SNHLY and CDR2 FYNNEI come from the germline V gene. The CDR3 consists of 13 residues. V shed 5 bases and J shed 0 bases, with 6 bases lying between them. The chain's CDR3 is CASSFSSTDTQYF. DNA of the CDR3: TGTGCCAGCAGTTTTTCTAGCACAGATACGCAGTATTTT.

This chain uses TRBV6-1 with TRBJ1-6, with 8 nucleotides matching TRBD1. V gave up 3 bases and J gave up 7 bases; unmatched junction bases: 11. CDR3 length equals 17 residues. Germline-derived CDR1 and CDR2 are MNHNS and SASEGT. The CDR3 DNA is TGTGCCAGCAGTGATCGGCAGGGGGCAAGATGGAATTCACCCCTCCACTTT. It encodes CASSDRQGARWNSPLHF.

The chain links TRBV14 to TRBJ1-1; weak D call: TRBD1 (5 bases). V lost 1 base and J 4 bases, leaving 10 bases between the germline ends. The CDR3 extends over 14 amino acids. Germline V gives CDR1 SGHDN, CDR2 FVKESK. The CDR3 sequence is CASSQVGGVTEAFF. CDR3 DNA: TGTGCCAGCAGCCAAGTTGGAGGGGTCACTGAAGCTTTCTTT.

This chain connects TRBV13 to TRBJ2-3, with a possible D match to TRBD1 (6 bases). Germline CDR1 PRHDT, CDR2 FYEKMQ (reference sequence). V lost 5 bases, J lost 1 base, and 16 bases lay in between. The CDR3 loop spans 16 amino acids. The CDR3 here is CASSLHGQLGTDTQYF. CDR3 coding DNA: TGTGCCAGCAGCCTTCACGGACAGTTGGGCACAGATACGCAGTATTTT.

The chain recombines TRBV7-6 with TRBJ2-6; D is perhaps TRBD2 (5 bases). V lost 5 bases to trimming and J lost 1 base, with 6 bases between them. The CDR3 runs to 14 residues. Germline V gives CDR1 SGHVS, CDR2 FNYEAQ. CDR3 sequence reads: CASSRGSGANVLTF. CDR3 coding DNA: TGTGCCAGCAGCCGAGGGTCTGGGGCCAACGTCCTGACTTTC.